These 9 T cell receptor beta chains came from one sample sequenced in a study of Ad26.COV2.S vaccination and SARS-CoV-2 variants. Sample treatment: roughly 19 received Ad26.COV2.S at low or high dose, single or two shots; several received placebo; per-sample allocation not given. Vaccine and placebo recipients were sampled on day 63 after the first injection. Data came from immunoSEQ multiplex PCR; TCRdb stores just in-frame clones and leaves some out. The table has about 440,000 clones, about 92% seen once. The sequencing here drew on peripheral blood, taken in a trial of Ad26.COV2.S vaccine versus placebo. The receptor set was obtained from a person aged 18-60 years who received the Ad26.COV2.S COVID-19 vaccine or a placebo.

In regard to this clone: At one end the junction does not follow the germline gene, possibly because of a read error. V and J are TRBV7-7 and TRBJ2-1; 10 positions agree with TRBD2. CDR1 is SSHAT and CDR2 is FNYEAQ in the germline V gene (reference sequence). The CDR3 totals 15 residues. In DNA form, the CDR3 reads TGTGCTAGCAGCCCGAGCGGGAGGGATTACAATGAGCAGTTCTTC. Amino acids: CASSPSGRDYNEQFF.

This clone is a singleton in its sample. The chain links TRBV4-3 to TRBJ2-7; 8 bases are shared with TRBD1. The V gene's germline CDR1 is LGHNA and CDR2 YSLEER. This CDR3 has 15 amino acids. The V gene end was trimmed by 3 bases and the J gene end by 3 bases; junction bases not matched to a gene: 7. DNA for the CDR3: TGCGCCAGCAGCCAGTCCCTCGGACAGGGCTACGAGCAGTACTTC. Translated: CASSQSLGQGYEQYF.

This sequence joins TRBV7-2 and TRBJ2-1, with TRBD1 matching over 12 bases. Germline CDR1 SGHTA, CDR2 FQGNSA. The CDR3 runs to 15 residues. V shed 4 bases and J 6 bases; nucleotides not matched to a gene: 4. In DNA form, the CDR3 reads TGTGCCAGCAGCTCAGGGGGACAGGGGGCCAATGAGCAGTTCTTC. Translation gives CASSSGGQGANEQFF.

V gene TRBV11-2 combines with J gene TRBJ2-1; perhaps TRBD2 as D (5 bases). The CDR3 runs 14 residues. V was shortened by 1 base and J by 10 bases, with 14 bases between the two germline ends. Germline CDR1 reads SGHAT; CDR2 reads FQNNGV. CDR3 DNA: TGTGCCAGCAGCTTAGCGGGCTGGGGAGAGGAGCAGTTCTTC. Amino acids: CASSLAGWGEEQFF.

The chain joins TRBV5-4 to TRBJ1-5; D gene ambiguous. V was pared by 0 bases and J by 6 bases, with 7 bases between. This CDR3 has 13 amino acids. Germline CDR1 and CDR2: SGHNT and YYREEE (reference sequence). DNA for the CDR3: TGTGCCAGCAGCTTGGACCCCGGTCAGCCCCAGCATTTT. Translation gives CASSLDPGQPQHF.

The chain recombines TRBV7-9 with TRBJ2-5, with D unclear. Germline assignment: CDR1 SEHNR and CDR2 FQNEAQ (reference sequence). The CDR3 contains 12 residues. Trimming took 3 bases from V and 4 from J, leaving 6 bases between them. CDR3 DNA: TGTGCCAGCAGCTTTATGGCAGAGACCCAGTACTTC. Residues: CASSFMAETQYF.

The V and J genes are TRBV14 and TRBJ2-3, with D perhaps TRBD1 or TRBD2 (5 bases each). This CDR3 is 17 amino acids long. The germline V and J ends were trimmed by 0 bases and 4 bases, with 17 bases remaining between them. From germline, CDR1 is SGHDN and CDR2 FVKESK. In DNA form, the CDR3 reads TGTGCCAGCAGCCAAGATCGGGGCTACTCAGGCGCAGATACGCAGTATTTT. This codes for CASSQDRGYSGADTQYF.

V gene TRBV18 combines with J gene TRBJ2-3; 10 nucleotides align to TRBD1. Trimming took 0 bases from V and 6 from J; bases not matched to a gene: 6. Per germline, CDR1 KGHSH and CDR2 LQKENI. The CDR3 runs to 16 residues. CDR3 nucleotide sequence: TGTGCCAGCTCACCACCGGGACAGGGGATTGGCGATACGCAGTATTTT. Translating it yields CASSPPGQGIGDTQYF.

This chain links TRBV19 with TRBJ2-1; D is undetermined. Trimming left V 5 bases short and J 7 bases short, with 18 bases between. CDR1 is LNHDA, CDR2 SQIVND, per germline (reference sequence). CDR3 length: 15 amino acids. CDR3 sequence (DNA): TGTGCCAGTAGTCCCGGTAATCAGTTAGGGAATGAGCAGTTCTTC. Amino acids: CASSPGNQLGNEQFF.